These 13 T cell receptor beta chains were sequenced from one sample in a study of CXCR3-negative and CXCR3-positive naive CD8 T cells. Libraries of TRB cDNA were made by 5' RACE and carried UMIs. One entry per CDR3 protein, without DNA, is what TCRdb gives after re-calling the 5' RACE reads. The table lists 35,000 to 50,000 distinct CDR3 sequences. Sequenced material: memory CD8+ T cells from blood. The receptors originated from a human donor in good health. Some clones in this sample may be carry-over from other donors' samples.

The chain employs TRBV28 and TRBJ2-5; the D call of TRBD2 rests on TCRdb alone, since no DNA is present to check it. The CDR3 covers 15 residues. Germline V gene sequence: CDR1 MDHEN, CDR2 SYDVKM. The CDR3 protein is CASSFAGTSGGAQYF.

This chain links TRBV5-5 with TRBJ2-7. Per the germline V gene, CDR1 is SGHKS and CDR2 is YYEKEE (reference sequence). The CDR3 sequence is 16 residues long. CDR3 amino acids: CASSPYMAGSSYEQYF.

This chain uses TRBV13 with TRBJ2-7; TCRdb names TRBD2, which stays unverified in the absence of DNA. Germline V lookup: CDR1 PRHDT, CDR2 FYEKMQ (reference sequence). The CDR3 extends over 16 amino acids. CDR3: CASSPGLAASHYEQYF.

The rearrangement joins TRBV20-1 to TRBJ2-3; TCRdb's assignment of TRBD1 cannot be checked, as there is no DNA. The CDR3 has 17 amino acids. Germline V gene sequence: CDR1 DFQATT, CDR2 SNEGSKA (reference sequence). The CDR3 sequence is CSARDLTSGGARDTQYF.

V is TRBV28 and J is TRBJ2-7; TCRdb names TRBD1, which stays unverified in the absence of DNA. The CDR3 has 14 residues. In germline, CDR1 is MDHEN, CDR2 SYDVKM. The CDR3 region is CASSWTSSTYEQYF. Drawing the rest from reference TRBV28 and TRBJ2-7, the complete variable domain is DVKVTQSSRYLVKRTGEKVFLECVQDMDHENMFWYRQDPGLGLRLIYFSYDVKMKEKGDIPEGYSVSREKKERFSLILESASTNQTSMYLCASSWTSSTYEQYFGPGTRLTVT.

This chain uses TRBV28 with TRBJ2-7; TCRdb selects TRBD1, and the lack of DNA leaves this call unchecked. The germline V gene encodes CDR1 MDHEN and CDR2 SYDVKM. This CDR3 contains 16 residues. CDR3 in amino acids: CASSLRGTAISYEQYF.

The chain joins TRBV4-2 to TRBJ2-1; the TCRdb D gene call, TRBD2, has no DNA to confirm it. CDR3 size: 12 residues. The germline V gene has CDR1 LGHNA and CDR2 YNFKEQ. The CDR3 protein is CASSQPLDFQFF.

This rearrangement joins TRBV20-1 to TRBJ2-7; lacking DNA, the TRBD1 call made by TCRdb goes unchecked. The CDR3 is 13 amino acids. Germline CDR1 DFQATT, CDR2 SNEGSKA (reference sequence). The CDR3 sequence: CSAREQAFYEQYF.

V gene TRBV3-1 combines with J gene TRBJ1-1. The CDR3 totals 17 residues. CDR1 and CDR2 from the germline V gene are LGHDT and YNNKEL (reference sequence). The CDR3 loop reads CARSQPASGFGVTEAFF.

CDR3 sequence: CASSQDAVNTEAFF. V gene TRBV4-2 combines with J gene TRBJ1-1. Germline V lookup: CDR1 LGHNA, CDR2 YNFKEQ. The CDR3 is made up of 14 amino acids.

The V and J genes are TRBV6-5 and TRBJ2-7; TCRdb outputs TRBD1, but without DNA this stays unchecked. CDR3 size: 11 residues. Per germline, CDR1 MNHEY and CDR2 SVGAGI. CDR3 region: CASSLGPEQYF.

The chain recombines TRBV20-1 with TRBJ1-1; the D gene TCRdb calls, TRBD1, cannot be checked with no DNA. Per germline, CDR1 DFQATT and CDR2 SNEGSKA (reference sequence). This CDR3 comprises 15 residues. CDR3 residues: CSARDIGRSNTEAFF.

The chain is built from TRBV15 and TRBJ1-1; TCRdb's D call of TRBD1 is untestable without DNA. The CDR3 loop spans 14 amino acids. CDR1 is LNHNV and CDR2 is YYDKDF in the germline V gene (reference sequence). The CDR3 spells CATSRDRANTEAFF.